The next 20 T cell receptor beta chains were all read from a single sample in a study of cytomegalovirus exposure and HLA in healthy donors. Assay used: immunoSEQ multiplex PCR; TCRdb lists only in-frame clones, some missing. In the table there are about 130,000 clones, 90% to 96% of which are singletons. Sequencing used PBMCs. The origin of the receptors is a man aged 18 to 35 in good health and CMV-seronegative.

The chain carries TRBV19 and TRBJ2-2; perhaps TRBD2 as D (5 bases). Germline CDR1 reads LNHDA; CDR2 reads SQIVND (reference sequence). V gave up 8 bases and J gave up 4 bases, with 11 bases separating them. The CDR3 covers 13 residues. The CDR3 DNA reads TGTGCCAGTTCTTGGACTGGCACCGGGGAGCTGTTTTTT. It is translated as CASSWTGTGELFF.

The chain employs TRBV13 and TRBJ2-1; D perhaps matches TRBD1 (5 bases). The CDR3 covers 10 residues. Germline CDR1 reads PRHDT; CDR2 reads FYEKMQ (reference sequence). V lost 8 bases and J lost 8, with 7 bases in between. The CDR3 bases are TGTGCCAGCGGGGCCCATGAGCAGTTCTTC. The encoded protein is CASGAHEQFF.

The chain joins TRBV28 to TRBJ2-2; D is perhaps TRBD2 (7 bases). Germline V gives CDR1 MDHEN, CDR2 SYDVKM. This CDR3 comprises 18 residues. The V and J ends lost 1 base and 4 bases respectively, with 19 bases between them. The CDR3 coding sequence is TGTGCCAGCAGTTTATTGGGAGGGGGTCAGAGGGGCACCGGGGAGCTGTTTTTT. Its protein is CASSLLGGGQRGTGELFF.

A word on this clone: Other DNA sequences in this sample translate to the same CDR3. CDR3 sequence: CASSLGAQETQYF. CDR3 nucleotide sequence: TGTGCCAGCAGCTTAGGTGCGCAAGAGACCCAGTACTTC. V usage is TRBV11-2 and J usage is TRBJ2-5; D call uncertain. The CDR3 consists of 13 residues. The germline V gene encodes CDR1 SGHAT and CDR2 FQNNGV. Between the trimmed V and J ends, which lost 1 base and 2 bases, there was a span of 5 bases.

The chain carries TRBV5-1 and TRBJ2-1; 12 bases align to TRBD2. Germline V CDR1 and CDR2: SGHRS, YFSETQ. This CDR3 has 16 amino acids. With 4 bases clipped from V and 8 bases from J, the junction kept 10 bases outside the gene matches. For the CDR3, the DNA is TGCGCCAGCAGCCGTCTAGCGGGAGGGAGGGGACATGAGCAGTTCTTC. Its protein product is CASSRLAGGRGHEQFF. The variable domain in full, with the rest retrieved from reference TRBV5-1 and TRBJ2-1, is KAGVTQTPRYLIKTRGQQVTLSCSPISGHRSVSWYQQTPGQGLQFLFEYFSETQRNKGNFPGRFSGRQFSNSRSEMNVSTLELGDSALYLCASSRLAGGRGHEQFFGPGTRLTVL.

The J gene is TRBJ2-2, the V gene TRBV6-5, with D possibly being TRBD1 (6 bases). Germline loops: CDR1 MNHEY, CDR2 SVGAGI. Between the trimmed V and J ends, which lost 4 bases and 7 bases, there was a span of 16 bases. This CDR3 is built from 15 residues. The CDR3 DNA reads as TGTGCCAGCAGTTCGAATGCAGGGACAAGCGGGGAGCTGTTTTTT. Translation gives CASSSNAGTSGELFF.

The rearrangement joins TRBV11-2 to TRBJ2-5, with a possible D match to TRBD2 (5 bases). CDR3 length: 15 residues. Germline values: CDR1 SGHAT, CDR2 FQNNGV. Trimming took off 5 bases at V and 5 bases at J, with 18 bases between the two ends. The CDR3 DNA reads TGTGCCAGCAGCCTGGTCCGAACCACGGGGGAGACCCAGTACTTC. Its translation is CASSLVRTTGETQYF.

V and J are TRBV28 and TRBJ2-7; possible D gene TRBD2, 6 bases. This CDR3 has 13 residues. Per the germline V gene, CDR1 is MDHEN and CDR2 is SYDVKM. Between the trimmed V and J ends, which lost 2 bases and 7 bases, there was a span of 12 bases. DNA of the CDR3: TGTGCCAGCAGTTTAGGCGGGGTCTATGAGCAGTACTTC. Translating gives CASSLGGVYEQYF.

This clone was detected only once. The chain couples TRBV6-6 to TRBJ1-1, with D possibly being TRBD1 (5 bases). V was clipped by 3 bases and J by 8 bases, with 19 bases between them. This CDR3 region has 15 residues. Germline values: CDR1 MNHNY, CDR2 SVGAGI (reference sequence). The CDR3 here is CASSYDYGGGDEAFF. The CDR3 DNA follows: TGTGCCAGCAGTTATGATTACGGTGGCGGGGACGAAGCTTTCTTT.

J is TRBJ1-5 and V is TRBV29-1; a possible D gene is TRBD1 (6 bases). Germline V lookup: CDR1 SQVTM, CDR2 ANQGSEA. The V gene lost 4 bases and the J gene lost 1 base, with 14 bases spanning the gap. This CDR3 has 15 residues. The CDR3 bases are TGCAGCGTTGGAACAGGGATGGGAAGCAATCAGCCCCAGCATTTT. Its protein is CSVGTGMGSNQPQHF.

This sequence joins TRBV16 and TRBJ2-3; 7 bases are a match to TRBD1. This CDR3 contains 14 residues. V trimming: 3 bases; J trimming: 0 bases; junction bases outside the gene matches: 0. Germline CDR1 reads KGHSY; CDR2 reads FQNENV. The chain's CDR3 is CASSQGQSTDTQYF. DNA for the CDR3: TGTGCCAGCAGCCAGGGACAGAGCACAGATACGCAGTATTTT.

The chain couples TRBV6-6 to TRBJ1-3; 7 bases fit TRBD1. CDR1 MNHNY and CDR2 SVGAGI come from the germline V gene (reference sequence). V gave up 2 bases and J gave up 2 bases; unmatched junction bases: 3. The CDR3 length is 15 residues. The CDR3 nucleotides read TGTGCCAGCAGTTACCGACAGGGAGCTGGAAACACCATATATTTT. Encoded protein: CASSYRQGAGNTIYF.

This chain joins TRBV9 and TRBJ1-5; 7 bases align to TRBD1. V lost 3 bases, J lost 6 bases, and 9 bases stayed unmatched. CDR3 size: 15 residues. Germline V CDR1 and CDR2: SGDLS, YYNGEE. The chain's CDR3 is CASSEQGIASQPQHF. DNA of the CDR3: TGTGCCAGCAGCGAACAGGGGATTGCTTCTCAGCCCCAGCATTTT.

The chain has TRBV28 and TRBJ2-1; a weak D match, TRBD2 (5 bases). Trimming removed 6 bases from V and 4 bases from J, with 19 bases in between. The CDR3 length is 16 residues. Germline assignment: CDR1 MDHEN and CDR2 SYDVKM. For the CDR3, the DNA is TGTGCCAGCAGGGTCACCTGGGCGGGTAGTTACAATGAGCAGTTCTTC. This codes for CASRVTWAGSYNEQFF. Drawing the rest from reference TRBV28 and TRBJ2-1, the complete variable domain is DVKVTQSSRYLVKRTGEKVFLECVQDMDHENMFWYRQDPGLGLRLIYFSYDVKMKEKGDIPEGYSVSREKKERFSLILESASTNQTSMYLCASRVTWAGSYNEQFFGPGTRLTVL.

The chain employs TRBV7-2 and TRBJ2-5; D perhaps matches TRBD1 (6 bases). Per germline, CDR1 SGHTA and CDR2 FQGNSA. Trimming cost V 1 base and J 5 bases, with 11 bases left between them. The length of the CDR3 is 14 residues. The CDR3 nucleotides are TGTGCCAGCAGCTTAGATACAGGGATGGAGACCCAGTACTTC. Protein sequence: CASSLDTGMETQYF. Variable domain in full (rest from reference TRBV7-2 and TRBJ2-5): GAGVSQSPSNKVTEKGKDVELRCDPISGHTALYWYRQSLGQGLEFLIYFQGNSAPDKSGLPSDRFSAERTGGSVSTLTIQRTQQEDSAVYLCASSLDTGMETQYFGPGTRLLVL.

This chain joins TRBV19 and TRBJ2-7; no clear D. The CDR3 has 16 amino acids. The germline gives CDR1 LNHDA, CDR2 SQIVND (reference sequence). V dropped 3 bases and J dropped 3 bases, with 18 bases sitting between them. CDR3 residues: CASSIAADVIVYEQYF. The CDR3 bases are TGTGCCAGTAGTATTGCGGCAGACGTGATTGTCTACGAGCAGTACTTC. The whole variable domain, filled in from reference TRBV19 and TRBJ2-7, reads DGGITQSPKYLFRKEGQNVTLSCEQNLNHDAMYWYRQDPGQGLRLIYYSQIVNDFQKGDIAEGYSVSREKKESFPLTVTSAQKNPTAFYLCASSIAADVIVYEQYFGPGTRLTVT.

The CDR3 DNA reads TGTGCCAGCTTAGGGACAGGGGTTTTTGGTGGGGCCAACGTCCTGACTTTC. Encoded protein: CASLGTGVFGGANVLTF. This chain connects TRBV25-1 to TRBJ2-6, with 10 bases identical to TRBD1. V lost 8 bases and J lost 3; bases outside the gene matches: 10. This CDR3 region has 17 residues. The germline V gene has CDR1 MGHDK and CDR2 SYGVNS.

The chain joins TRBV11-2 to TRBJ1-5, with a weak D call TRBD1 (5 bases). The CDR3 sequence is 14 residues long. The germline V gene has CDR1 SGHAT and CDR2 FQNNGV. With 1 base removed from V and 2 bases from J, the gap between germline ends came to 6 bases. The DNA for the CDR3 is TGTGCCAGCAGCTTAGCACAGGGCAATCAGCCCCAGCATTTT. This translates into CASSLAQGNQPQHF.

V is TRBV15 and J is TRBJ1-5; 8 positions agree with TRBD1. Germline CDR1 reads LNHNV; CDR2 reads YYDKDF (reference sequence). The junction had 4 bases not matched to a gene; V was cut back by 0 bases and J by 3 bases. The CDR3 extends over 16 amino acids. The CDR3: CATSRDQGAHNQPQHF. The CDR3 region has the DNA TGTGCCACCAGCAGAGATCAGGGGGCCCACAATCAGCCCCAGCATTTT.

The chain links TRBV7-2 to TRBJ2-2; TRBD1 matches 11 bases. The CDR3 extends over 17 amino acids. Trimming at V came to 3 bases and at J to 5 bases, leaving 8 bases not matched to a gene. Germline CDR1 and CDR2: SGHTA and FQGNSA. DNA for the CDR3: TGTGCCAGCAGCTTTCTTAGGACAGGGGGCCGGACCGGGGAGCTGTTTTTT. Its protein is CASSFLRTGGRTGELFF.